The TCR beta chain under discussion was sequenced for a study of human T cells and chemical hapten exposure (dated by TCRdb to the early 2020s). With respect to the entire study: For sensitization, 2% DPC in acetone was applied to an approximately 2 cm by approximately 2 cm area of upper inner arm skin. Patients additionally received weekly therapeutic DPC doses to the scalp throughout the roughly 25-week study period. Patch testing was done on the upper back using Finn chambers containing 0.01% DPC, and results were scored after 6 days according to International Contact Dermatitis Research Group standards. Alopecia areata with under or over 50% scalp involvement, alopecia totalis and alopecia universalis were represented in the patient cohort, which was mostly female. Libraries were combined into a pool for sequencing, and differences in TCR yield between samples came mainly from small differences in library volumes within the pool. In alopecia patients, the study followed how the peripheral blood TCR repertoire changed in vivo over primary and secondary sensitization to diphenylcyclopropenone (DPC), a hapten. Blood samples were taken from patients before sensitization (week 0) and then at 2, 6 and about 24 weeks after DPC sensitization. Some 29 alopecia patients gave blood for TCR sequencing at one to four time points (pre-sensitization, 2, 6 and 24 weeks).

General findings and caveats noted by the study authors: Significantly more large CDR3 similarity clusters were formed by expanded TCRs than by pre-sensitization or healthy control sets, consistent with antigen-driven responses. A positive correlation was found between the number of PT1 expanded TCRs and patch test score, with significance reached at thresholds 8, 16 and 32 but not 4. All patients had alopecia, a presumed autoimmune disease, so their immune response might differ from that of healthy individuals. After repeated subsampling, changes were observed in the strength of the expansion versus patch-test correlation and in the threshold at which the correlation became significant. DPC sensitization did not change the number of TCRs with a frequency above 1 in 1000, and there was no evidence of changes in global repertoire structure.

This specimen's time point label, per the study, means: pre-sensitization, week 0. Interpreted using the paper, the treatment or condition label stands for: therapeutic diphenylcyclopropenone sensitization with weekly scalp DPC. At each patch-test visit, blood was drawn before the patch test was applied. Eligible patients were aged 18 to 70, diagnosed with alopecia, deemed suitable for DPC therapy, and excluded if pregnant. Total RNA was isolated from unfractionated whole blood collected in Tempus Blood RNA tubes. The CDR3 spans 13 residues, from the cysteine through the phenylalanine. Of all the DNA, just the CDR3 is kept, 39 bases in frame from base 1. The germline V gene (reference sequence) yields SEHNR for CDR1 and FQNEAQ for CDR2. At the junction V is shortened by 2 bases and J by 6 bases; bases outside the gene matches: 2. The method behind the library was RACE. Sequencing took place on a NextSeq 500. During library preparation, unique molecular identifiers were attached to individual cDNA molecules so that TCRs could be counted quantitatively and reproducibly. For every blood RNA sample, sequencing covered both the TCR alpha and TCR beta chains. The original pipeline was this. A median of roughly 100,000 TCRs per sample was observed, with a range of about 23,224 to 700,000. V, J and CDR3 annotation of the TCR reads was carried out using the Decombinator software suite. For the PS versus PT1 abundance plots, all samples were subsampled to the same number of TCRs (28,000). Expanded TCRs were defined as absent before sensitization and observed at least eight times at the 2-week time point. TCRdb ran its own pipeline on the public reads, namely fastp trimming at Q25 and MiXCR clone calling, and kept in-frame beta chains. Rows are unified per CDR3 protein, each entry keeping the most common DNA and genes. The authors' filters were not applied to this entry. The table for this sample lists tens of thousands of distinct CDR3 sequences; 9.6% of them were counted only once. Approximately 3.9% of the sample comes from the top ten.

This clonotype appeared many times. The antigen this receptor binds is unknown. No base quality information exists; no much larger clone differs at one position. Here the sequenced sample was whole blood, taken in connection with sensitization to the hapten diphenylcyclopropenone (DPC). This sequence uses TRBV7-9 and TRBJ2-3, and 7 bases in between align with TRBD2. The sequence was collected from a woman in her 40s with alopecia areata. Some clones in this sample may be carry-over from other donors' samples. At the DNA level, the sequence is TGTGCCAGCAGCTTACGGGGGGATGATACGCAGTATTTT. It specifies CASSLRGDDTQYF.